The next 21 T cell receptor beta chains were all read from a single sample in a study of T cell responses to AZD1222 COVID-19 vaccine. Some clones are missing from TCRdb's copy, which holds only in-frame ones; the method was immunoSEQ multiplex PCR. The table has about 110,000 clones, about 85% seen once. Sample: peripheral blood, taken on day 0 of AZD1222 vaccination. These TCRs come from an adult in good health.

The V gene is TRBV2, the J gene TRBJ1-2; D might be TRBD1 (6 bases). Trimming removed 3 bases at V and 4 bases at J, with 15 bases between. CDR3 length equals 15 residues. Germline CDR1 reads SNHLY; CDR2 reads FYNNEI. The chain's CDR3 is CASSDRPGASYGYTF. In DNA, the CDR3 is TGTGCCAGCAGTGATAGGCCAGGGGCAAGCTATGGCTACACCTTC.

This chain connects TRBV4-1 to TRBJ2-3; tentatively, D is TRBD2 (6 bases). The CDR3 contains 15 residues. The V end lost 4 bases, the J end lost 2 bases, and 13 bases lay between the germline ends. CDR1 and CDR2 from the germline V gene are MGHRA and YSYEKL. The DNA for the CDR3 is TGCGCCAGCAGCCTCGAACTAGCCCCCACAGATACGCAGTATTTT. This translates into CASSLELAPTDTQYF.

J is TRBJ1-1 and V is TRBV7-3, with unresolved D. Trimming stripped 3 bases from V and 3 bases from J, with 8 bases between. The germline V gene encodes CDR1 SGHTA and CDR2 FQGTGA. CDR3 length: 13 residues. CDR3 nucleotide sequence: TGTGCCAGCAGCTTTTATAGGGACACTGAAGCTTTCTTT. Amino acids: CASSFYRDTEAFF.

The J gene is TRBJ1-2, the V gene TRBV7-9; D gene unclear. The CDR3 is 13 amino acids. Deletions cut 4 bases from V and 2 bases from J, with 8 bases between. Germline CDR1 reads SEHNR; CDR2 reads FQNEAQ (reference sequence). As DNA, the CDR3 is TGTGCCAGCAGCTCGGCTCTAAACTATGGCTACACCTTC. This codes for CASSSALNYGYTF.

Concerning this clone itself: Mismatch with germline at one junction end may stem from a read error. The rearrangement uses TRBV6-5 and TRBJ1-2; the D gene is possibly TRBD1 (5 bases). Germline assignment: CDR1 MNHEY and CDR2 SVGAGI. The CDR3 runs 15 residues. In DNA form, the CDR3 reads TGTGCCAGCAGTGACTCGACAGTCACTAACTATGGCTACACCTTC. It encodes CASSDSTVTNYGYTF.

In DNA, the CDR3 is TGTGCCCTTGCGGGGCCCCCGAATTCACCCCTCCACTTT. The encoded protein is CALAGPPNSPLHF. This rearrangement joins TRBV30 to TRBJ1-6; weak D call: TRBD1 (5 bases). Germline assignment: CDR1 GTSNPN and CDR2 SVGIG (reference sequence). Trimming took off 8 bases at V and 7 bases at J, with 15 bases between the two ends. The CDR3 totals 13 residues.

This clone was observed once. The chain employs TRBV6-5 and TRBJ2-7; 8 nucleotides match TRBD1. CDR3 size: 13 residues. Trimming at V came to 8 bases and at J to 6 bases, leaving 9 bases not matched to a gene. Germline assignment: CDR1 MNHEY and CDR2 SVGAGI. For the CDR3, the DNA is TGTGCCAGCCTTGCGGACAGGGCGACCGAGCAGTACTTC. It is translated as CASLADRATEQYF.

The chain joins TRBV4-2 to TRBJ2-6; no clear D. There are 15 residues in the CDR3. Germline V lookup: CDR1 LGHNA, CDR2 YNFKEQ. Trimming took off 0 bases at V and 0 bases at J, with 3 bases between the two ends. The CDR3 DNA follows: TGTGCCAGCAGCCAAGACAGCTCTGGGGCCAACGTCCTGACTTTC. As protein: CASSQDSSGANVLTF.

CDR3 residues: CASSRKGLFRANRDTQYF. The CDR3, as DNA: TGTGCCAGCAGCCGAAAAGGGTTGTTTCGGGCGAATAGAGATACGCAGTATTTT. The J gene is TRBJ2-3, the V gene TRBV3-1 (or the pseudogene TRBV3-2), with no clear D. The CDR3 is 18 amino acids. Germline V gene data show CDR1 as LGHDT and CDR2 as YNNKEL (reference sequence). The V gene lost 4 bases and the J gene lost 5 bases, with 25 bases spanning the gap.

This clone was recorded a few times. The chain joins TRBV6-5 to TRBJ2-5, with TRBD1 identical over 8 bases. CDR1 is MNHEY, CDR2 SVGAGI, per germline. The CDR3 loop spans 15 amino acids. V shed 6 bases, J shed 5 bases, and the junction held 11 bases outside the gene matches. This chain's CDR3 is CASSDRTGLRETQYF. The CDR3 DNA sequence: TGTGCCAGCAGCGATCGGACAGGGTTAAGGGAGACCCAGTACTTC.

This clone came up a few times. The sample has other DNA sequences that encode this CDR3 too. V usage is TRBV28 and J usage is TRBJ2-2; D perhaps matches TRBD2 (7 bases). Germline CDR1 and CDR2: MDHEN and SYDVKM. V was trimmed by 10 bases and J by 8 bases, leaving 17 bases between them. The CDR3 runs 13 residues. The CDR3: CATARGAMGELFF. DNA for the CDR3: TGTGCCACCGCTCGGGGGGCCATGGGGGAGCTGTTTTTT.

The CDR3 nucleotides read TGTGCCAGCAGCTCAGAAACAGGCAATGAAAAACTGTTTTTT. Amino acids: CASSSETGNEKLFF. The chain has TRBV6-6 and TRBJ1-4, with D tentatively TRBD1 (5 bases). This CDR3 is built from 14 residues. The ends were cut back, 6 bases at V and 5 bases at J, with 13 bases in the middle. From germline, CDR1 is MNHNY and CDR2 SVGAGI (reference sequence).

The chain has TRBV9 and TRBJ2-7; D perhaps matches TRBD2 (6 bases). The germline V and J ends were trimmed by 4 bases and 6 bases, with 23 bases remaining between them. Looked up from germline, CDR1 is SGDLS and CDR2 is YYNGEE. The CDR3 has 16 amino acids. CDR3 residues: CASSPTAGLTLGEQYF. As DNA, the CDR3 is TGTGCCAGCAGCCCCACCGCGGGACTCACGTTAGGCGAGCAGTACTTC.

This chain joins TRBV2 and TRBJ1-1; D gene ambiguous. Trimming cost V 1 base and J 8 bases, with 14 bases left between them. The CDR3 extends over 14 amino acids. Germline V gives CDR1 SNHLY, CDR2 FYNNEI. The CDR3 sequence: CASSEGARAGEAFF. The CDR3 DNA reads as TGTGCCAGCAGTGAAGGGGCCCGGGCAGGAGAAGCTTTCTTT.

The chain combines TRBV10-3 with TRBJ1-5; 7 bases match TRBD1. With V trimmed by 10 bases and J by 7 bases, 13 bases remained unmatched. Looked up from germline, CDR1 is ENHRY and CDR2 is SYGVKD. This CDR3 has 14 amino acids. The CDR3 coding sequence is TGTGCCACCCACGCAACAGGGGAGGGGCAGCCCCAGCATTTT. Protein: CATHATGEGQPQHF.

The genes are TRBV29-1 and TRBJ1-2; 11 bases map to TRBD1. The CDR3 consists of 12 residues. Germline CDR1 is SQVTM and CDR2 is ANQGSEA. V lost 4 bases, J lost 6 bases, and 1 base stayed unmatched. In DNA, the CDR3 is TGCAGCGTTGGGACAGGGGGCGATGGCTACACCTTC. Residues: CSVGTGGDGYTF.

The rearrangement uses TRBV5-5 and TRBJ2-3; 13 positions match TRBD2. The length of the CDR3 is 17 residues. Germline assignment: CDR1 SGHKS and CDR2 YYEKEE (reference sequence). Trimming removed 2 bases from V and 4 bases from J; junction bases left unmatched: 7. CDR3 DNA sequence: TGTGCCAGCAGCTTATTTACTAGCGGGGGGGCTGCAGATACGCAGTATTTT. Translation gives CASSLFTSGGAADTQYF. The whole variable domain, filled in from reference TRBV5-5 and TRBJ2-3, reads DAGVTQSPTHLIKTRGQQVTLRCSPISGHKSVSWYQQVLGQGPQFIFQYYEKEERGRGNFPDRFSARQFPNYSSELNVNALLLGDSALYLCASSLFTSGGAADTQYFGPGTRLTVL.

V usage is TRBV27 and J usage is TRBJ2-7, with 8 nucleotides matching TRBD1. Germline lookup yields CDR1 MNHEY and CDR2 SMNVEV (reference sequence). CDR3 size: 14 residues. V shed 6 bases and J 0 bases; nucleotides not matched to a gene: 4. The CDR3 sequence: CASSWTGFSYEQYF. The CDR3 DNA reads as TGTGCCAGCAGCTGGACAGGGTTCTCCTACGAGCAGTACTTC.

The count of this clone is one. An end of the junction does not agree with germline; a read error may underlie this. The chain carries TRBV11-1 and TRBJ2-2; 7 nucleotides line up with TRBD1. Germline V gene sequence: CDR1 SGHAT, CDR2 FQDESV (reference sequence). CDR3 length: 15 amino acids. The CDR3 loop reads CASSLVGQNPGELFF. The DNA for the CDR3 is TGTGCCAGCAGCTTAGTGGGACAGAACCCCGGGGAGCTGTTTTTT.

In DNA form, the CDR3 reads TGTGCCACCAGTGATTCGGGAGCAACTAATGAAAAACTGTTTTTT. This encodes CATSDSGATNEKLFF. This chain connects TRBV24-1 to TRBJ1-4; D not certain. Trimming pared 2 bases from V and 0 bases from J, leaving 6 bases between. Germline V CDR1 and CDR2: KGHDR, SFDVKD. The CDR3 runs to 15 residues.

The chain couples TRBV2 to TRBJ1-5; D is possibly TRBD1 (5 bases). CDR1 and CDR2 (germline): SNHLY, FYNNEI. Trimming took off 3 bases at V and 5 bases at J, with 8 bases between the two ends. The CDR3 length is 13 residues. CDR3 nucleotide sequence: TGTGCCAGCAGTGACTTCAGGGATCAGCCCCAGCATTTT. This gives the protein CASSDFRDQPQHF.